The clone carrying this T cell receptor beta chain was seen only once. These data are taken from a study of blood T cell repertoires in COVID-19. The CDR3 is 15 residues long. Trimming shortened V by 1 base and J by 0 bases, and 9 bases separated the two germline ends. Germline CDR1 and CDR2: LGHNA and YNFKEQ. TCRdb's copy holds only in-frame clones and misses some; the assay was immunoSEQ multiplex PCR. This table has 220,000 or so clones, roughly 89% appearing once. The sequencing sample was made of PBMCs or T cells enriched from blood (not recorded which). This clonotype originated in a man aged 25-40 years who had been exposed to COVID-19. The rearrangement joins TRBV4-2 to TRBJ1-2, with D unclear. CDR3 region: CASSQVEGANYGYTF. CDR3 nucleotides: TGTGCCAGCAGCCAAGTAGAGGGAGCTAACTATGGCTACACCTTC.